This T cell receptor beta chain was sequenced for a study of blood T cell repertoires in COVID-19. On the study more broadly: PBMCs, B-cell-depleted T cells, or T cells were the source of the cDNA or gDNA that made up the material.

The germline CDR1 and CDR2 sequences are KGHDR and SFDVKD. V lost 2 bases, J lost 0 bases, and 9 bases stayed unmatched. This CDR3 region has 19 residues. Here immunoSEQ multiplex PCR was the method, and the copy in TCRdb shows in-frame clones only, minus some. The repertoire consists of 150,000 to 200,000 clones, with around nine tenths occurring once and the leading ten covering approximately 0.5%. The chain recombines TRBV24-1 with TRBJ2-6; 7 nucleotides agree with TRBD1. The source material was peripheral blood. This receptor was identified in a man aged 45-60 years with acute or convalescent COVID-19. The CDR3 nucleotides read TGTGCCACCAGTGATTGGGCCGGGCAGGGGGACTCTGGGGCCAACGTCCTGACTTTC. Amino acid sequence: CATSDWAGQGDSGANVLTF.